These T cell receptor beta chains were read from a single sample in a study of blood T cell repertoires in COVID-19. Measured with immunoSEQ multiplex PCR; TCRdb has only the in-frame clones, and not every one. The sample holds about 200,000 clones, around 86% seen once. Sequences were obtained from peripheral blood. The receptors stem from a woman aged 45-60 years with COVID-19, enrolled during active disease. Both conserved end residues are part of each CDR3. D genes are given only for firm matches. Some rows have no size entry. The others give once, few or many, or a class for an expanded clone.

>TRBJ1-2|TRBV19|.|TRBD1
CASSPTGGADYGYTF
TGTGCCAGTAGTCCTACAGGGGGCGCCGACTATGGCTACACCTTC
>TRBJ2-1|TRBV7-2|.|.
CASSLGGPRNEQFF
TGTGCCAGCAGCTTAGGAGGGCCCCGCAATGAGCAGTTCTTC
>TRBJ1-5|TRBV7-2|.|.
CASSLGRDQPQHF
TGTGCCAGCAGCTTAGGGAGGGATCAGCCCCAGCATTTT
>TRBJ2-3|TRBV12-3/TRBV12-4|.|.
CASSLARADTQYF
TGTGCCAGCAGTTTAGCGAGAGCAGATACGCAGTATTTT
>TRBJ1-6|TRBV30|.|.
CAWSRGSDSPLHF
TGTGCCTGGAGTCGAGGGTCAGATTCACCCCTCCACTTT
>TRBJ2-5|TRBV5-6|.|TRBD2
CASSFEAGGQETQYF
TGTGCCAGCAGCTTTGAGGCGGGGGGGCAGGAGACCCAGTACTTC
>TRBJ2-2|TRBV5-8|.|.
CASGAGRNTGELFF
TGTGCCAGCGGGGCAGGGCGAAACACCGGGGAGCTGTTTTTT
>TRBJ2-1|TRBV6-5|.|TRBD2
CASTGGANEQFF
TGTGCCAGCACGGGGGGGGCTAATGAGCAGTTCTTC
>TRBJ2-3|TRBV15|.|.
CATSSRGGADTQYF
TGTGCCACCAGCAGTCGAGGGGGGGCAGATACGCAGTATTTT
>TRBJ1-2|TRBV2|.|TRBD1
CASKGGRGSYGYTF
TGTGCCAGCAAAGGGGGCAGGGGAAGCTATGGCTACACCTTC
>TRBJ2-2|TRBV6-5|.|.
CATPRGPGGELFF
TGTGCCACCCCCAGGGGACCGGGCGGGGAGCTGTTTTTT
>TRBJ2-5|TRBV15|.|TRBD1
CATSRRQGARETQYF
TGTGCCACCAGCAGACGACAGGGGGCGCGGGAGACCCAGTACTTC
>TRBJ1-5|TRBV2|.|.
CASSAKLNQPQHF
TGTGCCAGCAGTGCCAAGCTTAATCAGCCCCAGCATTTT
>TRBJ2-7|TRBV12-3/TRBV12-4|.|.
CASSPGYEQYF
TGTGCCAGCAGTCCAGGTTACGAGCAGTACTTC
>TRBJ1-6|TRBV6-5|many|.
CASSYGRNSPLHF
TGTGCCAGCAGTTACGGGCGAAATTCACCCCTCCACTTT
>TRBJ2-3|TRBV5-1|once|TRBD1
CASSSRDRGIDTQYF
TGCGCCAGCAGCTCCCGGGACAGGGGTATTGATACGCAGTATTTT
>TRBJ2-2|TRBV5-6|.|TRBD1
CASSNPGTGTGELFF
TGTGCCAGCAGCAACCCTGGGACAGGGACCGGGGAGCTGTTTTTT
>TRBJ2-7|TRBV12-5|.|TRBD2
CASGLVHGGLAGDYEQYF
TGTGCTAGTGGTTTGGTTCACGGGGGACTAGCGGGGGACTACGAGCAGTACTTC
>TRBJ1-2|TRBV19|.|.
CASGGLKEGIANYGYTF
TGTGCCAGTGGAGGCTTGAAGGAGGGCATAGCTAACTATGGCTACACCTTC
>TRBJ2-4|TRBV5-4|.|.
CASSFRQDLAKNIQYF
TGTGCCAGCAGCTTTCGACAGGACTTAGCCAAAAACATTCAGTACTTC
>TRBJ1-6|TRBV28|few|TRBD1
CASSALGTGAGPLHF
TGTGCCAGCTCCGCATTGGGGACAGGGGCTGGTCCCCTCCACTTT
>TRBJ2-4|TRBV6-2/TRBV6-3|.|TRBD1
CASSPRQGLAKNIQYF
TGTGCCAGCAGCCCTCGACAGGGTTTAGCCAAAAACATTCAGTACTTC
>TRBJ1-2|TRBV7-9|.|.
CASSLGQSNYGYTF
TGTGCCAGCAGCCTAGGACAGAGTAACTATGGCTACACCTTC
>TRBJ1-2|TRBV5-5|.|TRBD1
CASSLQQGALYGYTF
TGTGCCAGCAGCTTGCAACAGGGGGCGTTATATGGCTACACCTTC
>TRBJ1-4|TRBV19|.|TRBD1
CASNLNRGANEKLFF
TGTGCCAGTAATCTCAACAGGGGGGCTAATGAAAAACTGTTTTTT
>TRBJ1-1|TRBV7-2|.|.
CASSSPGGRTEAFF
TGTGCCAGCAGCTCCCCGGGGGGGCGGACTGAAGCTTTCTTT
>TRBJ1-2|TRBV12-3/TRBV12-4|.|.
CASSPSPGYGYTF
TGTGCCAGCAGCCCGTCCCCGGGGTATGGCTACACCTTC